The next 27 T cell receptor beta chains were all read from a single sample in a study of vaccination effects on CD4 cells after COVID-19 (dated by TCRdb to between 2021 and 2024). Receptors were amplified or captured by the immunoSEQ multiplex PCR assay. Sourced from immuneACCESS, this table was stored by TCRdb with only in-frame sequences that have V and J called. A share of the clones is absent; for the studies checked, an unresolved V gene accounts for under half, and the remainder has no known explanation. Here the sample has about 37,000 clones; about 66% occur a single time. The ten largest clones represent under 15% of the sample. These TCRs' antigens remain unknown. To identify antigen-specific CD4+ T cell clonotypes by their expansion, the ViraFEST assay first stimulated PBMC with viral peptide pools and then applied TCR sequencing. After less than 13 days of culture, CD4+ T cells were isolated with the EasySep CD4+ T cell isolation kit. None of the healthy vaccine recipients had a prior SARS-CoV-2 infection, which was confirmed by nucleocapsid antibody tests that came back negative both before and after vaccination.

Here the sequenced sample was CD4+ T cells from PBMCs cultured with HCoV-OC43 spike peptides, taken before COVID-19 vaccination. The cell subset or site label of this sample denotes: HCoV-OC43 spike overlapping peptide pool stimulation. These receptors were obtained from a human donor who received a COVID-19 vaccine.

This clone was detected only a few times. The gene calls are TRBV2 and TRBJ2-1; D possibly corresponds to TRBD1 (5 bases). This CDR3 has 14 residues. With 6 bases removed from V and 5 bases from J, the gap between germline ends came to 14 bases. CDR1 is SNHLY, CDR2 FYNNEI, per germline. The CDR3: CASSPRTFHNEQFF. CDR3 coding DNA: TGTGCCAGCAGCCCCCGGACATTCCACAATGAGCAGTTCTTC.

The V and J genes are TRBV5-4 and TRBJ2-4; no definite D call. Trimming left V 2 bases short and J 5 bases short, with 5 bases between. Per the germline V gene, CDR1 is SGHNT and CDR2 is YYREEE (reference sequence). The CDR3 consists of 12 residues. The CDR3 DNA is TGTGCCAGCAGCTTTCATGAAAACATTCAGTACTTC. Its protein product is CASSFHENIQYF.

V gene TRBV20-1 combines with J gene TRBJ2-5; 10 nucleotides align to TRBD2. J was trimmed by 5 bases and V by 3 bases; bases with no gene match: 12. This CDR3 has 16 amino acids. Germline values: CDR1 DFQATT, CDR2 SNEGSKA (reference sequence). The CDR3 loop reads CSASELVAGGYETQYF. The CDR3 DNA reads as TGCAGTGCTAGTGAATTGGTAGCGGGGGGATACGAGACCCAGTACTTC.

V and J are TRBV4-1 and TRBJ1-2, with 9 bases aligning to TRBD1. With 3 bases clipped from V and 2 bases from J, the junction kept 1 base outside the gene matches. CDR3 size: 14 residues. CDR1 is MGHRA and CDR2 is YSYEKL in the germline V gene. The CDR3 spells CASSQDRGNYGYTF. As DNA, the CDR3 is TGCGCCAGCAGCCAGGACAGGGGAAACTATGGCTACACCTTC.

The chain links TRBV6-1 to TRBJ2-7, with 7 bases that match TRBD1. The ends lost 3 bases at V and 2 bases at J; junction bases unmatched: 13. Germline lookup yields CDR1 MNHNS and CDR2 SASEGT. This CDR3 has 17 amino acids. CDR3 bases: TGTGCCAGCAGTGAGCCCACATACCCCGGGACAGCCTACGAGCAGTACTTC. Amino acids: CASSEPTYPGTAYEQYF.

This chain uses TRBV2 with TRBJ2-1; 8 bases are shared with TRBD2. The ends lost 6 bases at V and 1 base at J; junction bases unmatched: 5. Germline CDR1 reads SNHLY; CDR2 reads FYNNEI. This CDR3 contains 15 residues. CDR3 coding DNA: TGTGCCAGCAGGGAAAGCGGGGGTTCCTACAATGAGCAGTTCTTC. Amino acid sequence: CASRESGGSYNEQFF.

The rearrangement links TRBV11-2 to TRBJ2-3; no clear D gene. The CDR3 is made up of 12 amino acids. Looked up from germline, CDR1 is SGHAT and CDR2 is FQNNGV. V lost 7 bases to trimming and J lost 3 bases, with 8 bases between them. The CDR3 nucleotides read TGTGCCAGCACCTCCGGGACAGATACGCAGTATTTT. Translation gives CASTSGTDTQYF.

This chain connects TRBV3-1 (or the pseudogene TRBV3-2) to TRBJ1-1; TRBD1 aligns across 9 bases. Germline assignment: CDR1 LGHDT and CDR2 YNNKEL (reference sequence). The CDR3 spans 15 residues. V shed 6 bases, J shed 4 bases, and the junction held 9 bases outside the gene matches. The CDR3 sequence is CASRPLGQGSTEAFF. CDR3 nucleotides: TGTGCCAGCAGACCGCTCGGACAGGGGTCCACTGAAGCTTTCTTT.

The CDR3 region is CATSSGGAHNEQFF. As DNA, the CDR3 is TGTGCCACCAGCAGCGGGGGGGCCCACAATGAGCAGTTCTTC. V is TRBV15 and J is TRBJ2-1; 8 bases align to TRBD2. The trim removed 3 bases at V and 5 bases at J, leaving 3 bases unmatched. The CDR3 contains 14 residues. The germline V gene encodes CDR1 LNHNV and CDR2 YYDKDF (reference sequence).

The chain couples TRBV30 to TRBJ1-1; no clear D gene. The CDR3 totals 12 residues. The V gene lost 0 bases and the J gene lost 7 bases, with 9 bases spanning the gap. Germline loops: CDR1 GTSNPN, CDR2 SVGIG (reference sequence). The DNA of the CDR3 is TGTGCCTGGAGTGTACCGGGCGTTGAAGCTTTCTTT. The encoded protein is CAWSVPGVEAFF.

The CDR3 loop is CAGPDRGNTGELFF. The CDR3 bases are TGTGCCGGCCCGGACAGGGGGAACACCGGGGAGCTGTTTTTT. The chain joins TRBV30 to TRBJ2-2; 9 nucleotides align to TRBD1. This CDR3 is 14 amino acids long. J was trimmed by 1 base and V by 8 bases; bases with no gene match: 5. Germline V CDR1 and CDR2: GTSNPN, SVGIG (reference sequence). Together with reference TRBV30 and TRBJ2-2, the CDR3 gives the full variable domain: SQTIHQWPATLVQPVGSPLSLECTVEGTSNPNLYWYRQAAGRGLQLLFYSVGIGQISSEVPQNLSASRPQDRQFILSSKKLLLSDSGFYLCAGPDRGNTGELFFGEGSRLTVL.

The chain employs TRBV5-1 and TRBJ2-7; TRBD1 is a possible D gene (6 bases). The germline V gene encodes CDR1 SGHRS and CDR2 YFSETQ. This CDR3 is 14 amino acids long. Trimming left V 4 bases short and J 2 bases short, with 13 bases between. The DNA of the CDR3 is TGCGCCAGCAGCCCGGACAGCGGCCCCTACGAGCAGTACTTC. It translates to CASSPDSGPYEQYF.

The chain combines TRBV10-2 with TRBJ2-1; D possibly uses TRBD1 or TRBD2 (5 bases each). Trimming removed 6 bases from V and 2 bases from J, with 8 bases in between. CDR3 length equals 13 residues. Germline V CDR1 and CDR2: WSHSY, SAAADI. CDR3 loop: CASSGAAYNEQFF. CDR3 DNA: TGCGCCAGCAGCGGGGCTGCCTACAATGAGCAGTTCTTC.

The genes are TRBV2 and TRBJ1-1; no reliable D call. Trimming left V 5 bases short and J 1 base short, with 11 bases between. CDR3 size: 14 residues. Germline loops: CDR1 SNHLY, CDR2 FYNNEI. CDR3 sequence reads: CASSLGVRNTEAFF. Here the CDR3 DNA reads TGTGCCAGCAGTCTAGGAGTCCGGAACACTGAAGCTTTCTTT.

The chain carries TRBV15 and TRBJ1-3, with no clear D. Germline V gives CDR1 LNHNV, CDR2 YYDKDF (reference sequence). The length of the CDR3 is 18 residues. Trimming removed 4 bases at V and 0 bases at J, with 19 bases between. CDR3 protein: CATSTTRGFGVSGNTIYF. As DNA, the CDR3 is TGTGCCACCAGCACTACACGAGGGTTTGGGGTCTCTGGAAACACCATATATTTT.

The CDR3 spells CASSRQSYEQYF. The DNA of the CDR3 is TGTGCCAGCAGCCGACAGTCCTACGAGCAGTACTTC. The chain links TRBV7-9 to TRBJ2-7; D possibly corresponds to TRBD1 (5 bases). The CDR3 is made up of 12 amino acids. Between the trimmed V and J ends, which lost 5 bases and 1 base, there was a span of 6 bases. Per germline, CDR1 SEHNR and CDR2 FQNEAQ (reference sequence).

The chain combines TRBV2 with TRBJ2-1; D is possibly TRBD2 (5 bases). The length of the CDR3 is 19 residues. V was pared by 0 bases and J by 5 bases, with 23 bases between. The V gene's germline CDR1 is SNHLY and CDR2 FYNNEI. This CDR3 is CASSEALAIFLKNNNEQFF. CDR3 nucleotides: TGTGCCAGCAGTGAAGCGCTAGCTATCTTCCTTAAAAACAACAATGAGCAGTTCTTC.

The chain links TRBV4-1 to TRBJ2-2; possible D gene TRBD2, 6 bases. V lost 2 bases and J lost 0, with 10 bases in between. Germline V lookup: CDR1 MGHRA, CDR2 YSYEKL. This CDR3 region has 16 residues. CDR3: CASSQWSGANTGELFF. As DNA, the CDR3 is TGCGCCAGCAGCCAATGGTCGGGGGCGAACACCGGGGAGCTGTTTTTT.

This chain joins TRBV6-5 and TRBJ2-2; TRBD1 matches at 9 bases. The CDR3 is made up of 16 amino acids. With 0 bases clipped from V and 5 bases from J, the junction kept 4 bases outside the gene matches. Looked up from germline, CDR1 is MNHEY and CDR2 is SVGAGI. The DNA for the CDR3 is TGTGCCAGCAGTTACTCACAGGGGGCGGGGACCGGGGAGCTGTTTTTT. This sequence encodes CASSYSQGAGTGELFF.

This clone was seen once. The V call is TRBV27, the J call TRBJ2-5, with D possibly TRBD1 on 7 matching bases. Germline V gene sequence: CDR1 MNHEY, CDR2 SMNVEV (reference sequence). Trimming shortened V by 0 bases and J by 2 bases, and 10 bases separated the two germline ends. The CDR3 has 15 residues. This CDR3 is CASSLSPGGQETQYF. DNA for the CDR3: TGTGCCAGCAGTTTATCGCCAGGGGGGCAAGAGACCCAGTACTTC.

V and J are TRBV4-1 and TRBJ2-1; 7 bases map to TRBD1. Germline-derived CDR1 and CDR2 are MGHRA and YSYEKL. V shed 5 bases, J shed 4 bases, and the junction held 8 bases outside the gene matches. This CDR3 comprises 15 residues. CDR3 DNA: TGCGCCAGCAGCGAGGGGGCATCCTCTTACAATGAGCAGTTCTTC. Its translation: CASSEGASSYNEQFF.

The chain uses TRBV5-4 and TRBJ2-3; D call uncertain. This CDR3 comprises 13 residues. V shed 0 bases and J shed 5 bases, with 7 bases lying between them. Germline CDR1 SGHNT, CDR2 YYREEE (reference sequence). Here the CDR3 reads CASSLGTLDTQYF. CDR3 bases: TGTGCCAGCAGCTTGGGTACATTAGATACGCAGTATTTT.

J is TRBJ2-7 and V is TRBV7-2, with D possibly TRBD2 on 6 matching bases. The V gene's germline CDR1 is SGHTA and CDR2 FQGNSA. V gave up 5 bases and J gave up 0 bases, with 11 bases separating them. This CDR3 comprises 14 residues. The CDR3 sequence: CASSGAGPSYEQYF. The CDR3 coding sequence is TGTGCCAGCAGCGGTGCGGGGCCCTCCTACGAGCAGTACTTC.

In nucleotides, the CDR3 is TGTGCCAGCAGCCAACCGGGACTTCGCCCTCACAATGAGCAGTTCTTC. This gives the protein CASSQPGLRPHNEQFF. The V gene is TRBV6-2 or TRBV6-3, the J gene TRBJ2-1, with D possibly matching TRBD2 (6 bases). CDR3 length: 16 residues. The germline CDR1 and CDR2 sequences are MNHEY and SVGEGT. With 6 bases removed from V and 5 bases from J, the gap between germline ends came to 20 bases.

This clone showed up just a few times. This chain joins TRBV19 and TRBJ2-7; D may be TRBD1 or TRBD2 (5 bases each). Trimming cost V 4 bases and J 3 bases, with 16 bases left between them. The CDR3 has 15 amino acids. Germline V gene lookup returns CDR1 LNHDA and CDR2 SQIVND (reference sequence). The CDR3 nucleotides are TGTGCCAGTAGTACTTCCTGGGTGGGGGTCTACGAGCAGTACTTC. Residues: CASSTSWVGVYEQYF.

This chain connects TRBV19 to TRBJ1-4; TRBD1 is a possible D gene (5 bases). CDR1 is LNHDA and CDR2 is SQIVND in the germline V gene (reference sequence). The length of the CDR3 is 14 residues. Trimming cost V 9 bases and J 8 bases, with 19 bases left between them. In DNA form, the CDR3 reads TGTGCCAGCGAAGAGTCCTGGGGGAACGAAAAACTGTTTTTT. Encoded protein: CASEESWGNEKLFF.

A few counts support this clone. V and J are TRBV6-5 and TRBJ1-2; 8 bases fit TRBD1. The V gene end was trimmed by 6 bases and the J gene end by 5 bases; junction bases not matched to a gene: 8. This CDR3 is 14 amino acids long. Germline loops: CDR1 MNHEY, CDR2 SVGAGI. CDR3 in amino acids: CASRHGTGTYGYTF. CDR3 nucleotide sequence: TGTGCCAGCAGGCACGGGACAGGAACATATGGCTACACCTTC.